This T cell receptor beta chain is drawn from a study of vaccination effects on CD4 cells after COVID-19. For the study at large: Post-vaccine sampling took place a median of 72 days after the second dose.

V lost 3 bases and J lost 0, with 9 bases in between. Germline V lookup: CDR1 SGHVS, CDR2 FQNEAQ. This CDR3 is built from 15 residues. A word on this clone: Its specificity is not known.

Sequencing used immunoSEQ multiplex PCR; TCRdb keeps in-frame clones, though not all of them. The profile shows tens of thousands of clones, roughly 81% of them singletons. Antigen-specific CD4+ T cells were expanded (with viral peptide pools) by the ViraFEST assay ahead of sequencing. Investigators separated out CD4+ T cells once around nine days of culture had passed. Subjects were given two BNT162b2 or mRNA-1273 vaccine doses. It was with about 10 IU/ml IL-2 and approximately 10 ug/ml peptides that under 2.5 million PBMC per well were cultured. The material was CD4+ T cells from PBMCs cultured with SARS-CoV-2 spike peptides, obtained after COVID-19 vaccination. The receptor was isolated from a human donor who received a COVID-19 vaccine. Some clones in this sample may be carry-over from other donors' samples. J is TRBJ1-3 and V is TRBV7-8; D call uncertain. CDR3 residues: CASSLGLHSGNTIYF. The CDR3 nucleotides read TGTGCCAGCAGCTTGGGTCTGCACTCTGGAAACACCATATATTTT.